Below are 30 T cell receptor beta chains sequenced from a single sample in a study of T cell responses to AZD1222 COVID-19 vaccine. The data were produced by immunoSEQ multiplex PCR, yet TCRdb's version contains in-frame clones alone and is incomplete. The table has about 140,000 clones, less than 95% seen once. The starting material was peripheral blood, obtained 28 days after the second dose of the MenACWY control vaccine. These receptors were obtained from an adult who received the MenACWY meningococcal vaccine as a control.

This chain links TRBV5-6 with TRBJ1-2; D is unresolved. CDR1 is SGHDT and CDR2 is YYEEEE in the germline V gene. This CDR3 is built from 12 residues. V shed 4 bases and J shed 7 bases, with 11 bases lying between them. This CDR3 reads CASSVSSGGYTF. The CDR3 DNA is TGTGCCAGCAGCGTCTCCTCGGGTGGCTACACCTTC.

The chain is built from TRBV7-3 and TRBJ2-5; perhaps TRBD1 as D (6 bases). Germline V gene sequence: CDR1 SGHTA, CDR2 FQGTGA. The CDR3 runs to 13 residues. Trimming shortened V by 5 bases and J by 2 bases, and 9 bases separated the two germline ends. The CDR3 region has the DNA TGTGCCAGCAGCAAGACAGGACAAGAGACCCAGTACTTC. Translating gives CASSKTGQETQYF. Full variable domain (outside the CDR3, taken from reference TRBV7-3 and TRBJ2-5): GAGVSQTPSNKVTEKGKYVELRCDPISGHTALYWYRQSLGQGPEFLIYFQGTGAADDSGLPNDRFFAVRPEGSVSTLKIQRTERGDSAVYLCASSKTGQETQYFGPGTRLLVL.

The chain carries TRBV7-9 and TRBJ1-3; D possibly corresponds to TRBD1 (5 bases). Germline V gives CDR1 SEHNR, CDR2 FQNEAQ (reference sequence). V was shortened by 2 bases and J by 2 bases, with 7 bases between the two germline ends. The CDR3 covers 14 residues. The chain's CDR3 is CASSLSRAGNTIYF. The CDR3 DNA sequence: TGTGCCAGCAGCTTAAGCAGGGCTGGAAACACCATATATTTT.

The V gene is TRBV6-5, the J gene TRBJ1-1; D uncertain. Deletions cut 0 bases from V and 1 base from J, with 9 bases between. CDR1 is MNHEY and CDR2 is SVGAGI in the germline V gene. The CDR3 covers 15 residues. The chain's CDR3 is CASSYSMSENTEAFF. CDR3 DNA sequence: TGTGCCAGCAGTTACTCGATGTCGGAGAACACTGAAGCTTTCTTT.

The count of this clone is one. The chain joins TRBV7-2 to TRBJ1-5; TRBD1 matches 8 bases. The CDR3 is 16 amino acids. J was trimmed by 6 bases and V by 3 bases; bases with no gene match: 10. Germline CDR1 reads SGHTA; CDR2 reads FQGNSA. CDR3 nucleotides: TGTGCCAGCAGCTTGGTATCAGGGGGCGAGGGTCAGCCCCAGCATTTT. Translating gives CASSLVSGGEGQPQHF.

This rearrangement joins TRBV5-4 to TRBJ1-1; 10 nucleotides agree with TRBD1. The ends lost 4 bases at V and 2 bases at J; junction bases unmatched: 8. This CDR3 has 16 residues. Germline V gene lookup returns CDR1 SGHNT and CDR2 YYREEE (reference sequence). In DNA, the CDR3 is TGTGCCAGCAGCGACGGACAGGGGGTTCTTAACACTGAAGCTTTCTTT. Residues: CASSDGQGVLNTEAFF.

The V and J genes are TRBV2 and TRBJ1-2; TRBD1 is a possible D gene (6 bases). The CDR3 consists of 14 residues. In germline, CDR1 is SNHLY, CDR2 FYNNEI. V was trimmed by 4 bases and J by 6 bases, leaving 15 bases between them. CDR3 in DNA: TGTGCCAGCAGTGGGGAGAAGGGGGTCCATGGCTACACCTTC. Translation gives CASSGEKGVHGYTF.

V is TRBV18 and J is TRBJ1-1; D not resolved. Germline loops: CDR1 KGHSH, CDR2 LQKENI. The V gene lost 5 bases and the J gene lost 0 bases, with 7 bases spanning the gap. The CDR3 consists of 13 residues. Here the CDR3 DNA reads TGTGCCAGCTCAAGTTCGGTGAACACTGAAGCTTTCTTT. Protein: CASSSSVNTEAFF.

The gene calls are TRBV19 and TRBJ2-2; 7 bases are a match to TRBD1. The length of the CDR3 is 16 residues. Germline V gives CDR1 LNHDA, CDR2 SQIVND (reference sequence). V lost 6 bases to trimming and J lost 8 bases; unmatched junction nucleotides: 15. CDR3 DNA sequence: TGTGCCAGTAGCCCCCCCGGGACAGTTAACAGGGGGGAGCTGTTTTTT. Protein product: CASSPPGTVNRGELFF.

The CDR3 DNA reads as TGTGCCAGCAGCCCCGCATACGGACAGGGTATTGCCGGGGAGCTGTTTTTT. Translation: CASSPAYGQGIAGELFF. The rearrangement joins TRBV7-6 to TRBJ2-2; TRBD1 aligns across 8 bases. The V gene end was trimmed by 5 bases and the J gene end by 6 bases; junction bases not matched to a gene: 14. The germline CDR1 and CDR2 sequences are SGHVS and FNYEAQ. This CDR3 spans 17 amino acids.

The rearrangement uses TRBV29-1 and TRBJ1-5; tentative D call: TRBD1 (5 bases). CDR3 size: 13 residues. Germline V lookup: CDR1 SQVTM, CDR2 ANQGSEA. V was shortened by 4 bases and J by 0 bases, with 7 bases between the two germline ends. CDR3 amino acids: CSVGGDSNQPQHF. The CDR3, as DNA: TGCAGCGTTGGGGGGGATAGCAATCAGCCCCAGCATTTT.

This clone occurred once. The rearrangement uses TRBV3-1 (or the pseudogene TRBV3-2) and TRBJ1-2, with 7 bases identical to TRBD1. CDR3 size: 16 residues. V lost 3 bases to trimming and J lost 5 bases; unmatched junction nucleotides: 12. Germline V lookup: CDR1 LGHDT, CDR2 YNNKEL (reference sequence). CDR3 in amino acids: CASSHARDSFFYGYTF. CDR3 nucleotides: TGTGCCAGCAGCCACGCTCGGGACAGCTTTTTTTATGGCTACACCTTC.

This clone has more than one count but fewer than ten. J is TRBJ2-3 and V is TRBV7-9, with 12 bases identical to TRBD2. The germline CDR1 and CDR2 sequences are SEHNR and FQNEAQ (reference sequence). The ends lost 7 bases at V and 5 bases at J; junction bases unmatched: 10. The length of the CDR3 is 16 residues. The CDR3 DNA follows: TGTGCCAGCACCTCTTTCCTAGCGGGGGGGGAAGATACGCAGTATTTT. Translated: CASTSFLAGGEDTQYF.

This sequence joins TRBV15 and TRBJ2-7; maybe TRBD2 (5 bases). The germline V gene has CDR1 LNHNV and CDR2 YYDKDF (reference sequence). The CDR3 loop spans 12 amino acids. V dropped 5 bases and J dropped 6 bases, with 11 bases sitting between them. This CDR3 is CATSSSTLEQYF. The DNA of the CDR3 is TGTGCCACCAGCTCTAGCACTCTCGAGCAGTACTTC.

This chain connects TRBV4-3 to TRBJ2-7; D might be TRBD1 or TRBD2, each matching 6 bases. The length of the CDR3 is 15 residues. Per the germline V gene, CDR1 is LGHNA and CDR2 is YSLEER. Trimming pared 0 bases from V and 3 bases from J, leaving 12 bases between. CDR3 sequence: CASSQDGGGGYEQYF. CDR3 bases: TGCGCCAGCAGCCAAGACGGAGGGGGTGGCTACGAGCAGTACTTC.

The chain carries TRBV5-8 and TRBJ1-3; TRBD1 is a possible D gene (6 bases). V lost 7 bases and J 0 bases, leaving 11 bases between the germline ends. Germline V lookup: CDR1 SGHTS, CDR2 YDEGEE. The CDR3 spans 14 residues. The CDR3 is CASLRGHSGNTIYF. The CDR3 DNA reads as TGTGCCAGCCTCAGGGGCCACTCTGGAAACACCATATATTTT.

The chain links TRBV19 to TRBJ2-3; 7 nucleotides line up with TRBD1. J was trimmed by 0 bases and V by 4 bases; bases with no gene match: 10. CDR3 size: 17 residues. Germline loops: CDR1 LNHDA, CDR2 SQIVND (reference sequence). In DNA form, the CDR3 reads TGTGCCAGTAGTAAAACCTCGACAGGGTCTAGCACAGATACGCAGTATTTT. Protein: CASSKTSTGSSTDTQYF.

This sequence joins TRBV18 and TRBJ2-1, with TRBD2 matching 10 bases. J was trimmed by 1 base and V by 5 bases; bases with no gene match: 8. This CDR3 is built from 17 residues. From germline, CDR1 is KGHSH and CDR2 LQKENI. The CDR3 sequence: CASSTTAGGPSYNEQFF. DNA for the CDR3: TGTGCCAGCTCAACAACAGCGGGGGGGCCGTCCTACAATGAGCAGTTCTTC.

The rearrangement joins TRBV10-3 to TRBJ2-7, with D perhaps matching TRBD1 (6 bases). The germline CDR1 and CDR2 sequences are ENHRY and SYGVKD. The CDR3 spans 12 residues. V gave up 3 bases and J gave up 4 bases, with 7 bases separating them. The CDR3 sequence: CAISETGYEQYF. The CDR3 DNA reads TGTGCCATCAGTGAAACAGGGTACGAGCAGTACTTC.

V is TRBV29-1 and J is TRBJ1-1, with TRBD1 identical over 7 bases. The length of the CDR3 is 13 residues. Germline trimming cut 7 bases from V and 4 bases from J; bases unmatched to any gene: 9. In germline, CDR1 is SQVTM, CDR2 ANQGSEA. CDR3 coding DNA: TGCAGCGCCCGGGACAGTATCATCACTGAAGCTTTCTTT. Protein: CSARDSIITEAFF.

The CDR3 sequence: CASSGVGAGIREQYF. CDR3 bases: TGTGCCAGCAGTGGGGTAGGAGCGGGGATTCGGGAGCAGTACTTC. V and J are TRBV28 and TRBJ2-7; 7 bases match TRBD2. V was pared by 5 bases and J by 7 bases, with 14 bases of the junction left unmatched. The germline V gene encodes CDR1 MDHEN and CDR2 SYDVKM. There are 15 residues in the CDR3.

The rearrangement joins TRBV19 to TRBJ2-7; 12 bases are a match to TRBD1. Germline lookup yields CDR1 LNHDA and CDR2 SQIVND (reference sequence). This CDR3 region has 20 residues. The junction had 21 bases not matched to a gene; V was cut back by 7 bases and J by 2 bases. The CDR3 region is CASTPKPPGQGASAAYEQYF. The DNA of the CDR3 is TGTGCCAGTACCCCAAAACCGCCGGGACAGGGGGCTTCAGCTGCCTACGAGCAGTACTTC.

The chain has TRBV19 and TRBJ1-5, with D uncertain. V was trimmed by 4 bases and J by 3 bases, leaving 7 bases between them. Germline V gives CDR1 LNHDA, CDR2 SQIVND (reference sequence). CDR3 length: 13 amino acids. The DNA of the CDR3 is TGTGCCAGTAGTAAAGGGCACAATCAGCCCCAGCATTTT. Amino acid sequence: CASSKGHNQPQHF. The complete variable domain, with remaining parts taken from reference TRBV19 and TRBJ1-5, reads DGGITQSPKYLFRKEGQNVTLSCEQNLNHDAMYWYRQDPGQGLRLIYYSQIVNDFQKGDIAEGYSVSREKKESFPLTVTSAQKNPTAFYLCASSKGHNQPQHFGDGTRLSIL.

V and J are TRBV28 and TRBJ2-3, with D hard to call. V lost 7 bases and J lost 5, with 10 bases in between. Per the germline V gene, CDR1 is MDHEN and CDR2 is SYDVKM. CDR3 length: 12 residues. The CDR3 reads CASTVFGDTQYF. DNA for the CDR3: TGTGCCAGCACCGTCTTTGGAGATACGCAGTATTTT.

The chain joins TRBV15 to TRBJ2-3; TRBD1 or TRBD2 may be the D gene (5 bases each). The germline CDR1 and CDR2 sequences are LNHNV and YYDKDF (reference sequence). Trimming removed 0 bases at V and 2 bases at J, with 9 bases between. The length of the CDR3 is 15 residues. CDR3 in amino acids: CATSRDRGLTDTQYF. The CDR3 DNA reads TGTGCCACCAGCAGAGATCGGGGCCTCACAGATACGCAGTATTTT.

The chain couples TRBV12-5 to TRBJ2-5; 12 bases are shared with TRBD2. Germline trimming cut 6 bases from V and 3 bases from J; bases unmatched to any gene: 5. The CDR3 is made up of 15 amino acids. Germline V gene lookup returns CDR1 LGHNT and CDR2 FRNRAP. The CDR3 DNA reads as TGTGCTAGTGGGCGGACTAGCGGGGAAAAAGAGACCCAGTACTTC. Residues: CASGRTSGEKETQYF.

V usage is TRBV3-1 (or the pseudogene TRBV3-2) and J usage is TRBJ1-6; TRBD1 aligns across 10 bases. CDR1 is LGHDT, CDR2 YNNKEL, per germline (reference sequence). V gave up 3 bases and J gave up 7 bases; unmatched junction bases: 6. This CDR3 region has 16 residues. CDR3 region: CASSHTPGQGNSPLHF. CDR3 DNA: TGTGCCAGCAGCCATACTCCGGGACAGGGGAATTCACCCCTCCACTTT.

Of note for this clone: Different DNA sequences within this sample yield the same CDR3. This chain connects TRBV3-1 (or the pseudogene TRBV3-2) to TRBJ2-7, with 10 bases lining up with TRBD2. This CDR3 has 15 residues. J was trimmed by 3 bases and V by 1 base; bases with no gene match: 3. Germline assignment: CDR1 LGHDT and CDR2 YNNKEL (reference sequence). CDR3 sequence: CASSQGLAGVYEQYF. The CDR3, as DNA: TGTGCCAGCAGCCAAGGACTAGCGGGCGTCTACGAGCAGTACTTC.

The CDR3 coding sequence is TGTGCCAGCAGAGATAAGGGGGGACAGGGCTTAACTAATGAAAAACTGTTTTTT. Encoded protein: CASRDKGGQGLTNEKLFF. This chain joins TRBV21-1 and TRBJ1-4; the table names TRBD1, a call not compared with the DNA. TRBV21-1 is a recognized pseudogene. The CDR3 spans 18 residues.

The chain couples TRBV28 to TRBJ2-5; D unclear. Germline CDR1 and CDR2: MDHEN and SYDVKM. V shed 3 bases and J shed 1 base, with 0 bases lying between them. This CDR3 has 11 amino acids. The CDR3 loop is CASSFQETQYF. CDR3 sequence (DNA): TGTGCCAGCAGTTTCCAAGAGACCCAGTACTTC.